This entry concerns a single T cell receptor (beta chain). Its specificity is not known. This sample was included in a study of T cells after posttransplantation cyclophosphamide. General study points: Later blood repertoires were often dominated by clones from the donor CD8+ memory compartment. Recipient CMV seropositivity and CMV reactivation strongly tracked TRB clonality. Tissue-infiltrating T cells from skin or gut overlapped little with blood T cells.

Looked up from germline, CDR1 is SGHAT and CDR2 is FQNNGV. This CDR3 contains 13 residues. V was trimmed by 1 base and J by 5 bases, leaving 6 bases between them. Assay: immunoSEQ multiplex PCR; the TCRdb copy retains only in-frame clones and omits some. The repertoire includes some 2,000 clones, roughly 94% of them detected once, and approximately 3% sits in the top ten. V is TRBV11-2 and J is TRBJ1-5; no firm D call. The origin of this receptor is a woman in her forties or fifties in good health and a related stem cell transplant donor. Sequences were obtained from CD4+ T cells sorted from bone marrow. The CDR3 loop reads CASSLGRDQPQHF. The CDR3 nucleotides are TGTGCCAGCAGCTTAGGGAGGGATCAGCCCCAGCATTTT.